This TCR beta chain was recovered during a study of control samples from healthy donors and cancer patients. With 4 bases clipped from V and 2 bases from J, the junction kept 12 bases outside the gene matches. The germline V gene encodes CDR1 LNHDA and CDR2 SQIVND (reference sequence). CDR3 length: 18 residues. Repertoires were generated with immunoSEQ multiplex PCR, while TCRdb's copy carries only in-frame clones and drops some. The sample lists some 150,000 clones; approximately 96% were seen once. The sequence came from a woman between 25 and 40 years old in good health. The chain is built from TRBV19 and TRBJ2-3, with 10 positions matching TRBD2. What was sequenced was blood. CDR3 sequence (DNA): TGTGCCAGTAGTAAAAATCAGGGACTAGCGACGAACACAGATACGCAGTATTTT. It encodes CASSKNQGLATNTDTQYF.